This T cell receptor beta chain came from a study of T cells after yellow fever vaccination. Whole-study context: It was SMART-Seq v4 Ultra Low Input that prepared the fractions with low cell numbers.

With respect to this clonotype: The target antigen is unknown.

TCRdb itself ran the 5' RACE reads through MiXCR, one entry per CDR3 protein. Of 300,000 to 400,000 distinct CDR3 sequences listed, around 11% are singletons. Points from the study as a whole: Booster sampling recovered most clones from primary vaccination (about 97% CD4, just over 85% CD8). When the response was secondary, it was weaker but reached its peak faster, day 5 versus 15.

Germline V CDR1 and CDR2: LGHDT, YNNKEL (reference sequence). V was trimmed by 5 bases and J by 6 bases, leaving 16 bases between them. The CDR3 sequence is 14 residues long. Sample: CD4+ T cells sorted from PBMCs, taken 45 days after the yellow fever booster vaccination. This chain connects TRBV3-1 to TRBJ1-1; TRBD1 might be the D (5 bases). The receptor comes from a man aged 18 to 30 who received the YFV17D yellow fever vaccine. The CDR3 DNA sequence: TGTGCCAGCAGCTCGAGGGGTGGGGGTTCTGAAGCTTTCTTT. Amino acids: CASSSRGGGSEAFF.